Each of the 22 T cell receptor beta chains below was sequenced from the same sample in a study of cytomegalovirus exposure and HLA in healthy donors (dated by TCRdb to the late 2010s). Receptor libraries were prepared by the immunoSEQ multiplex PCR assay. The multiplex PCR relied on a mix of 60 forward primers for TCR Vbeta segments and 13 reverse primers for TCR Jbeta segments. What TCRdb holds here is the immuneACCESS table cut down to in-frame rearrangements. Part of the clones is not present; checked against another copy, under half of the missing clones reflect an unresolved V gene, and the others are unexplained. In this sample the table shows under 200,000 clones, over 70% of which occur a single time. Of the sample, approximately 1.2% is held by the ten largest clones. The specimen was PBMCs. The origin of the receptors is a man aged 50-60 years in good health and CMV-seropositive.

V usage is TRBV28 and J usage is TRBJ1-5, with TRBD1 as a possible D gene (5 bases). The CDR3 is 15 residues long. Germline CDR1 reads MDHEN; CDR2 reads SYDVKM. Trimming removed 5 bases from V and 2 bases from J, with 13 bases in between. For the CDR3, the DNA is TGTGCCAGCAGTCTACGTACAGGCGGCAATCAGCCCCAGCATTTT. This gives the protein CASSLRTGGNQPQHF.

This clone showed up just once. The genes are TRBV5-4 and TRBJ1-2; 9 bases align to TRBD1. This CDR3 is 15 amino acids long. Germline CDR1 SGHNT, CDR2 YYREEE (reference sequence). The V gene end was trimmed by 0 bases and the J gene end by 4 bases; junction bases not matched to a gene: 4. Written as DNA, the CDR3 is TGTGCCAGCAGCTTGGAGGGACAGGGCCTCTATGGCTACACCTTC. Protein sequence: CASSLEGQGLYGYTF.

The chain combines TRBV18 with TRBJ1-2; D unresolved. The CDR3 totals 15 residues. In germline, CDR1 is KGHSH, CDR2 LQKENI. Trimming removed 6 bases at V and 4 bases at J, with 18 bases between. Written as DNA, the CDR3 is TGTGCCAGCTCGCCAACGGCAGACATCAGCTATGGCTACACCTTC. Translation gives CASSPTADISYGYTF.

The chain has TRBV28 and TRBJ1-2; D ambiguous. Trimming removed 1 base at V and 3 bases at J, with 9 bases between. The V gene's germline CDR1 is MDHEN and CDR2 SYDVKM. The CDR3 totals 14 residues. The CDR3 coding sequence is TGTGCCAGCAGTTTATTTAGACTCGACTATGGCTACACCTTC. The encoded protein is CASSLFRLDYGYTF.

This clone was counted only a few times. The chain carries TRBV7-8 and TRBJ2-5; D may be TRBD1 (6 bases). Trimming pared 5 bases from V and 0 bases from J, leaving 16 bases between. CDR1 and CDR2 (germline): SGHVS, FQNEAQ. This CDR3 contains 16 residues. The CDR3 is CASSPHHRDNQETQYF. The CDR3 DNA follows: TGTGCCAGCAGCCCTCACCACCGGGACAACCAAGAGACCCAGTACTTC.

The V gene is TRBV2, the J gene TRBJ2-7; 8 bases align to TRBD1. Trimming cost V 6 bases and J 6 bases; bases outside gene matches: 10. The CDR3 covers 14 residues. CDR1 is SNHLY, CDR2 FYNNEI, per germline. This chain's CDR3 is CASSADRAAGEQYF. Written as DNA, the CDR3 is TGTGCCAGCAGCGCGGACAGGGCGGCGGGCGAGCAGTACTTC. Looking up the rest from reference TRBV2 and TRBJ2-7 gives the full variable domain: EPEVTQTPSHQVTQMGQEVILRCVPISNHLYFYWYRQILGQKVEFLVSFYNNEISEKSEIFDDQFSVERPDGSNFTLKIRSTKLEDSAMYFCASSADRAAGEQYFGPGTRLTVT.

Only one count was recorded for this clone. The chain is built from TRBV29-1 and TRBJ2-3; D may be TRBD1 (5 bases). V was shortened by 4 bases and J by 1 base, with 6 bases between the two germline ends. This CDR3 has 12 amino acids. CDR1 and CDR2 from the germline V gene are SQVTM and ANQGSEA. This CDR3 is CSVVRGTDTQYF. For the CDR3, the DNA is TGCAGCGTTGTCAGGGGCACAGATACGCAGTATTTT.

The chain carries TRBV7-9 and TRBJ2-7; maybe TRBD1 (6 bases). The length of the CDR3 is 12 residues. Trimming left V 1 base short and J 5 bases short, with 6 bases between. Germline CDR1 reads SEHNR; CDR2 reads FQNEAQ (reference sequence). DNA for the CDR3: TGTGCCAGCAGCTTAGACAGGGACGAGCAGTACTTC. As protein: CASSLDRDEQYF.

V and J are TRBV25-1 and TRBJ1-2, with D maybe TRBD1 (5 bases). The germline CDR1 and CDR2 sequences are MGHDK and SYGVNS. With 3 bases removed from V and 0 bases from J, the gap between germline ends came to 8 bases. CDR3 size: 14 residues. CDR3 sequence: CASSEDTANYGYTF. In DNA, the CDR3 is TGTGCCAGCAGTGAGGACACGGCTAACTATGGCTACACCTTC.

J is TRBJ2-3 and V is TRBV28; TRBD2 matches at 10 bases. V trimming: 5 bases; J trimming: 5 bases; junction bases outside the gene matches: 10. The CDR3 contains 16 residues. Germline CDR1 is MDHEN and CDR2 is SYDVKM. This CDR3 is CASSPQRGGVKDTQYF. The CDR3 nucleotides are TGTGCCAGCAGTCCCCAGCGGGGGGGCGTTAAAGATACGCAGTATTTT.

The chain has TRBV29-1 and TRBJ2-3, with TRBD2 matching 14 bases. Per germline, CDR1 SQVTM and CDR2 ANQGSEA. V trimming: 4 bases; J trimming: 3 bases; junction bases outside the gene matches: 6. The length of the CDR3 is 16 residues. CDR3 bases: TGCAGCGTTGGGCGACTAGCGGGAGGGAGGACAGATACGCAGTATTTT. Residues: CSVGRLAGGRTDTQYF.

This rearrangement joins TRBV19 to TRBJ1-4; D gene ambiguous. V lost 6 bases, J lost 8 bases, and 16 bases lay in between. CDR3 size: 14 residues. Germline assignment: CDR1 LNHDA and CDR2 SQIVND (reference sequence). CDR3 sequence: CASSPGYGVEKLFF. As DNA, the CDR3 is TGTGCCAGTAGCCCGGGGTATGGGGTCGAAAAACTGTTTTTT. Full variable domain (missing parts from reference TRBV19 and TRBJ1-4): DGGITQSPKYLFRKEGQNVTLSCEQNLNHDAMYWYRQDPGQGLRLIYYSQIVNDFQKGDIAEGYSVSREKKESFPLTVTSAQKNPTAFYLCASSPGYGVEKLFFGSGTQLSVL.

The rearrangement uses TRBV6-5 and TRBJ2-7, with 11 bases that match TRBD1. V was clipped by 8 bases and J by 5 bases; unmatched bases: 8. Germline CDR1 MNHEY, CDR2 SVGAGI. The CDR3 consists of 14 residues. DNA of the CDR3: TGTGCCAGCGTCTGGGACAGGGGGGTTCACGAGCAGTACTTC. Its translation is CASVWDRGVHEQYF.

V is TRBV18 and J is TRBJ2-2; no reliable D call. The V gene's germline CDR1 is KGHSH and CDR2 LQKENI. Trimming stripped 7 bases from V and 5 bases from J, with 14 bases between. CDR3 size: 14 residues. The CDR3 coding sequence is TGTGCCAGCTTCCCAGGCGCAGCTACCGGGGAGCTGTTTTTT. Encoded protein: CASFPGAATGELFF. Full variable domain (outside the CDR3, taken from reference TRBV18 and TRBJ2-2): NAGVMQNPRHLVRRRGQEARLRCSPMKGHSHVYWYRQLPEEGLKFMVYLQKENIIDESGMPKERFSAEFPKEGPSILRIQQVVRGDSAAYFCASFPGAATGELFFGEGSRLTVL.

The chain is built from TRBV28 and TRBJ2-2; weak D call: TRBD1 (7 bases). The CDR3 totals 16 residues. V gave up 2 bases and J gave up 4 bases, with 14 bases separating them. CDR1 is MDHEN, CDR2 SYDVKM, per germline. CDR3 sequence reads: CASSLPRRGPTGELFF. The DNA of the CDR3 is TGTGCCAGCAGTTTACCCAGGAGGGGGCCCACCGGGGAGCTGTTTTTT.

The chain uses TRBV7-2 and TRBJ1-2; tentative D call: TRBD1 (6 bases). The V gene lost 5 bases and the J gene lost 8 bases, with 21 bases spanning the gap. This CDR3 comprises 15 residues. Germline V CDR1 and CDR2: SGHTA, FQGNSA. This CDR3 is CASSPRGRGLEGYTF. CDR3 nucleotide sequence: TGTGCCAGCAGCCCCAGAGGCAGGGGATTGGAGGGCTACACCTTC.

This chain joins TRBV19 and TRBJ1-1; D is perhaps TRBD1 (6 bases). The germline CDR1 and CDR2 sequences are LNHDA and SQIVND (reference sequence). V lost 5 bases to trimming and J lost 4 bases, with 17 bases between them. The CDR3 length is 15 residues. The CDR3 here is CASSPKSTGTTEAFF. The CDR3 region has the DNA TGTGCCAGTAGTCCTAAAAGCACAGGGACCACTGAAGCTTTCTTT.

The chain couples TRBV5-1 to TRBJ2-5; 10 bases match TRBD1. The CDR3 is 15 amino acids. V was pared by 4 bases and J by 0 bases, with 3 bases of the junction left unmatched. Germline lookup yields CDR1 SGHRS and CDR2 YFSETQ. The CDR3 is CASSMGQGNQETQYF. CDR3 DNA: TGCGCCAGCAGCATGGGACAGGGGAACCAAGAGACCCAGTACTTC.

The J gene is TRBJ2-1, the V gene TRBV5-1, with a possible D match to TRBD2 (7 bases). Between the trimmed V and J ends, which lost 0 bases and 7 bases, there was a span of 17 bases. Germline V gene lookup returns CDR1 SGHRS and CDR2 YFSETQ. The CDR3 has 16 amino acids. For the CDR3, the DNA is TGCGCCAGCAGCTTGGTGGGGGGGGCCAAAAAAAATGAGCAGTTCTTC. Its protein product is CASSLVGGAKKNEQFF.

This clone was found once. The V gene is TRBV5-1, the J gene TRBJ2-7; TRBD1 might be the D (6 bases). Germline lookup yields CDR1 SGHRS and CDR2 YFSETQ. V was trimmed by 5 bases and J by 3 bases, leaving 15 bases between them. The CDR3 runs 14 residues. The CDR3 protein is CASRRTVGVYEQYF. In DNA, the CDR3 is TGCGCCAGCAGACGGACAGTAGGGGTCTACGAGCAGTACTTC.

The gene calls are TRBV30 and TRBJ2-5; 11 positions match TRBD2. V dropped 2 bases and J dropped 5; count of bases not matched to a gene: 4. CDR3 size: 14 residues. Germline lookup yields CDR1 GTSNPN and CDR2 SVGIG (reference sequence). CDR3 sequence (DNA): TGTGCCTGGAGTAACCCTAGCGGGGGGGAGACCCAGTACTTC. The encoded protein is CAWSNPSGGETQYF.

The chain has TRBV10-2 and TRBJ1-4; 8 nucleotides agree with TRBD1. This CDR3 has 12 residues. V dropped 10 bases and J dropped 8; count of bases not matched to a gene: 6. The germline V gene encodes CDR1 WSHSY and CDR2 SAAADI. Here the CDR3 reads CATSDRVEKLFF. The CDR3 DNA follows: TGCGCCACCTCGGACAGGGTAGAAAAACTGTTTTTT.